The present T cell receptor beta chain was sequenced within a study of tumor-infiltrating lymphocytes in primary liver carcinoma. Study information: Tissue type made little difference to sample yields of roughly 3.5 to 7.13 million productive TCRbeta reads. Study outcomes and limitations: The difference in top-250-clone fraction between tumors and blood was significant, favoring tumors (p = 0.039).

This CDR3 is built from 14 residues. Per germline, CDR1 SGHAT and CDR2 FQNNGV. Concerning this clonotype: The antigen is not known.

A primer matching the constant region was used to make TCR beta cDNA from approximately 500 ng of total RNA. Three rounds of nested multiplex PCR with slightly modified ARM-PCR produced TCR beta libraries. Two initial PCR rounds of roughly 10 cycles each paired TRBV1-TRBV30 forward primers with a C-beta reverse primer. TCRdb used MiXCR to reprocess the multiplex PCR reads, holding one entry per CDR3 protein. The sample holds about 200,000 distinct CDR3 sequences, less than 75% seen once. Unsorted whole blood served as the source of blood RNA, and germline DNA was extracted as well. Every patient had chronic HBV infection and was treatment-naive.

This clonotype was obtained from a woman aged 55 to 70 with primary liver carcinoma and hepatitis B virus infection. V and J are TRBV11-2 and TRBJ2-3, with 8 bases matching TRBD2. The sample comprised peripheral blood. CDR3 sequence (DNA): TGTACAAGCAGCCCCCGACTAGCGACAGATACGCAGTATTTT. This codes for CTSSPRLATDTQYF.